This entry is about one TCR beta chain. Its antigen remains unknown. This sample is part of a study of regulatory T cells in long-lasting Graves disease. Across the study: Patients with new Graves' disease had used antithyroid drugs below 3 months. Study outcomes and limitations: New patients shared fewer public clonotypes (around 880) than persistent patients did (approximately 2,700).

CDR3 length: 16 residues. Trimming stripped 1 base from V and 3 bases from J, with 13 bases between. In germline, CDR1 is LGHDT, CDR2 YNNKEL (reference sequence). Time point meaning: newly diagnosed GD, antithyroid drugs for less than 3 months. RNA from PBMCs was the source of the TCR library. Roughly 8.6 milliliters of peripheral blood were drawn into EDTA tubes. Both iRepertoire HTBI primers and Arm-PCR of CDR3 regions were used to build the TCR beta libraries. TCRdb independently ran MiXCR on the multiplex PCR reads; one entry per CDR3 protein. The table has just over 600,000 distinct CDR3 sequences, 16% seen once. These data also featured in a second study, about T cells in Graves' hyperthyroidism and ophthalmopathy. From that paper: HTBI primers were used for first-round RT-PCR of the TCR CDR3.

The rearrangement uses TRBV3-1 and TRBJ1-3; possibly TRBD1 for D (5 bases). Specimen: peripheral blood mononuclear cells (PBMCs), collected at new diagnosis, from a patient treated with antithyroid drugs. This TCR derives from a woman under 40 with Graves disease. CDR3 loop: CASSQVTGARGNTIYF. For the CDR3, the DNA is TGTGCCAGCAGCCAAGTGACCGGGGCGCGTGGAAACACCATATATTTT.